Below are 25 T cell receptor beta chains sequenced from a single sample in a study of blood T cell repertoires in COVID-19. Method: immunoSEQ multiplex PCR; TCRdb's copy keeps in-frame clones and lacks some. The sample includes approximately 240,000 clones, about 90% of them seen just once. Sequencing was done on a sample of peripheral blood. The receptors derive from a woman aged 18-35 years who had recovered from COVID-19.

The chain couples TRBV9 to TRBJ1-1, with D unresolved. The V and J ends lost 0 bases and 4 bases respectively, with 13 bases between them. CDR3 length: 15 residues. Per the germline V gene, CDR1 is SGDLS and CDR2 is YYNGEE. The CDR3 coding sequence is TGTGCCAGCAGCGTAGAGCGTGGGTTGGGCACTGAAGCTTTCTTT. It specifies CASSVERGLGTEAFF.

The chain links TRBV9 to TRBJ2-6, with D hard to call. Germline CDR1 is SGDLS and CDR2 is YYNGEE. This CDR3 is 16 amino acids long. Deletions cut 4 bases from V and 0 bases from J, with 11 bases between. DNA of the CDR3: TGTGCCAGCAGCCCTGGCGACAACTCTGGGGCCAACGTCCTGACTTTC. This codes for CASSPGDNSGANVLTF.

The chain employs TRBV30 and TRBJ2-3, with TRBD2 matching over 8 bases. The V segment lost 1 base and the J segment 1 base; nucleotides outside the gene matches: 7. The CDR3 has 16 amino acids. Looked up from germline, CDR1 is GTSNPN and CDR2 is SVGIG (reference sequence). The CDR3 DNA is TGTGCCTGGAGTGAGGGCGGGAGGCGGGGCACAGATACGCAGTATTTT. As protein: CAWSEGGRRGTDTQYF.

Written as DNA, the CDR3 is TGTGCCGCCAAAGCGGCCACCTCCTACAATGAGCAGTTCTTC. Residues: CAAKAATSYNEQFF. The rearrangement uses TRBV27 and TRBJ2-1, with D possibly matching TRBD2 (5 bases). V lost 11 bases, J lost 0 bases, and 14 bases lay in between. The CDR3 has 14 residues. CDR1 is MNHEY and CDR2 is SMNVEV in the germline V gene (reference sequence).

The rearrangement uses TRBV9 and TRBJ2-1, with 9 positions matching TRBD2. The trim removed 3 bases at V and 7 bases at J, leaving 8 bases unmatched. From germline, CDR1 is SGDLS and CDR2 YYNGEE. The CDR3 is 15 amino acids. The CDR3 is CASSAGGLAPNEQFF. DNA for the CDR3: TGTGCCAGCAGCGCTGGAGGACTAGCGCCGAATGAGCAGTTCTTC.

The chain recombines TRBV9 with TRBJ2-1, with D possibly TRBD1 on 7 matching bases. V was shortened by 3 bases and J by 6 bases, with 19 bases between the two germline ends. Germline values: CDR1 SGDLS, CDR2 YYNGEE. This CDR3 is 16 amino acids long. CDR3: CASSGGTAQEGNEQFF. In DNA form, the CDR3 reads TGTGCCAGCAGCGGCGGGACAGCCCAAGAAGGCAATGAGCAGTTCTTC.

This clone was seen just once. The CDR3 loop reads CASSHLRGHLNEQFF. The CDR3, as DNA: TGTGCCAGCAGTCATCTTAGGGGACACCTCAATGAGCAGTTCTTC. The V call is TRBV5-8, the J call TRBJ2-1; D is perhaps TRBD1 (6 bases). The CDR3 is 15 residues long. V shed 5 bases and J shed 6 bases, with 18 bases lying between them. Germline V gene lookup returns CDR1 SGHTS and CDR2 YDEGEE.

The V and J genes are TRBV6-1 and TRBJ1-2; 11 bases are a match to TRBD1. With V trimmed by 2 bases and J by 4 bases, 9 bases remained unmatched. Germline values: CDR1 MNHNS, CDR2 SASEGT. The CDR3 sequence is 17 residues long. The CDR3 nucleotides are TGTGCCAGCAGTGAAATCTGGGTAGGGACAGGGGGCTATGGCTACACCTTC. It is translated as CASSEIWVGTGGYGYTF.

The V and J genes are TRBV6-2 or TRBV6-3 and TRBJ2-7; 11 nucleotides agree with TRBD2. V lost 4 bases to trimming and J lost 3 bases; unmatched junction nucleotides: 14. The CDR3 covers 18 residues. Germline V gene data show CDR1 as MNHEY and CDR2 as SVGEGT. CDR3 region: CASSSTGTSGSSLYEQYF. Written as DNA, the CDR3 is TGTGCCAGCAGTTCGACCGGTACTAGCGGGAGCTCCCTCTACGAGCAGTACTTC.

This clone occurred once. The J gene is TRBJ2-6, the V gene TRBV4-1; weak D call: TRBD1 (5 bases). V was clipped by 3 bases and J by 0 bases, with 12 bases between them. The germline V gene has CDR1 MGHRA and CDR2 YSYEKL. CDR3 length equals 17 residues. CDR3 nucleotides: TGCGCCAGCAGCCAGCACAGGATCCCCTCTGGGGCCAACGTCCTGACTTTC. This encodes CASSQHRIPSGANVLTF.

The chain links TRBV18 to TRBJ2-7; 11 bases line up with TRBD2. The germline V gene has CDR1 KGHSH and CDR2 LQKENI. V gave up 3 bases and J gave up 4 bases; unmatched junction bases: 8. The CDR3 loop spans 16 amino acids. As DNA, the CDR3 is TGTGCCAGCTCACCTTATCCGGGACTAGCGGAATACGAGCAGTACTTC. Residues: CASSPYPGLAEYEQYF.

The rearrangement uses TRBV2 and TRBJ2-2; perhaps TRBD2 as D (7 bases). The germline CDR1 and CDR2 sequences are SNHLY and FYNNEI. The CDR3 runs to 15 residues. V dropped 4 bases and J dropped 6 bases, with 15 bases sitting between them. This CDR3 reads CASSGTAGKAGELFF. The DNA for the CDR3 is TGTGCCAGCAGTGGGACAGCGGGAAAGGCCGGGGAGCTGTTTTTT.

The chain employs TRBV4-2 and TRBJ2-1, with 12 bases identical to TRBD2. In germline, CDR1 is LGHNA, CDR2 YNFKEQ. Losses at the gene ends were 2 bases for V and 4 bases for J; bases not matched to a gene: 3. This CDR3 comprises 16 residues. This chain's CDR3 is CASSQTLAGGYNEQFF. In nucleotides, the CDR3 is TGTGCCAGCAGCCAAACACTAGCGGGAGGTTACAATGAGCAGTTCTTC.

V and J are TRBV12-3 or TRBV12-4 and TRBJ1-6; D might be TRBD1 (6 bases). The V end lost 5 bases, the J end lost 7 bases, and 9 bases lay between the germline ends. This CDR3 comprises 13 residues. The CDR3 nucleotides are TGTGCCAGCAGTCCCGACAGGAATTCACCCCTCCACTTT. It encodes CASSPDRNSPLHF.

This chain joins TRBV5-1 and TRBJ1-2; TRBD1 matches 12 bases. V gave up 4 bases and J gave up 4 bases; unmatched junction bases: 17. CDR3 size: 19 residues. Per the germline V gene, CDR1 is SGHRS and CDR2 is YFSETQ. The CDR3: CASSPPGGDRGRGLYGYTF. CDR3 bases: TGCGCCAGCAGCCCCCCGGGGGGGGACAGGGGGCGCGGGCTCTATGGCTACACCTTC.

The chain links TRBV27 to TRBJ2-7, with 7 bases lining up with TRBD1. The CDR3 is 13 residues long. Trimming took 4 bases from V and 3 from J; bases not matched to a gene: 3. Looked up from germline, CDR1 is MNHEY and CDR2 is SMNVEV (reference sequence). CDR3 amino acids: CASSSGGDYEQYF. The CDR3 DNA follows: TGTGCCAGCAGTTCAGGGGGAGACTACGAGCAGTACTTC.

The chain is built from TRBV19 and TRBJ1-5, with TRBD1 matching 12 bases. V lost 5 bases to trimming and J lost 2 bases; unmatched junction nucleotides: 10. Germline CDR1 and CDR2: LNHDA and SQIVND (reference sequence). There are 18 residues in the CDR3. The DNA for the CDR3 is TGTGCCAGTAGTCTCGGGACAGGGGGCATTGTTGGCAATCAGCCCCAGCATTTT. As protein: CASSLGTGGIVGNQPQHF.

This clone was seen just once. The CDR3 DNA reads as TGTGCCACCAGCTCCAACTCTGGAAACACCATATATTTT. It codes for CATSSNSGNTIYF. The chain carries TRBV15 and TRBJ1-3, with unresolved D. CDR1 LNHNV and CDR2 YYDKDF come from the germline V gene (reference sequence). The CDR3 is made up of 13 amino acids. Trimming left V 5 bases short and J 0 bases short, with 5 bases between.

V is TRBV12-3 or TRBV12-4 and J is TRBJ2-1, with 7 bases aligning to TRBD1. The CDR3 is made up of 13 amino acids. J lost 2 bases, V lost 10 bases, and 5 bases had no gene match. The CDR3 region is CATERGPYNEQFF. In DNA form, the CDR3 reads TGTGCCACAGAAAGGGGGCCCTACAATGAGCAGTTCTTC.

The chain combines TRBV7-2 with TRBJ2-1, with 10 bases that match TRBD2. Per the germline V gene, CDR1 is SGHTA and CDR2 is FQGNSA. The CDR3 extends over 16 amino acids. J gave up 5 bases and V 5 bases, and 9 bases lay outside the gene matches. Written as DNA, the CDR3 is TGTGCCAGCAGCGGAGGAAGCGGGAGGGCCCACAATGAGCAGTTCTTC. Protein product: CASSGGSGRAHNEQFF.

This sequence joins TRBV30 and TRBJ2-5; D unresolved. The CDR3 consists of 12 residues. Per germline, CDR1 GTSNPN and CDR2 SVGIG (reference sequence). V dropped 0 bases and J dropped 2 bases, with 4 bases sitting between them. The CDR3, as DNA: TGTGCCTGGAGTGTCCTACAAGAGACCCAGTACTTC. Translating it yields CAWSVLQETQYF.

This chain links TRBV5-1 with TRBJ1-2; tentatively, D is TRBD1 (6 bases). The CDR3 consists of 14 residues. Deletions cut 5 bases from V and 0 bases from J, with 11 bases between. Germline CDR1 is SGHRS and CDR2 is YFSETQ. This CDR3 is CASRPRGSNYGYTF. The CDR3 DNA follows: TGCGCCAGCAGACCTAGGGGGTCTAACTATGGCTACACCTTC.

The V and J genes are TRBV7-3 and TRBJ2-5, with 10 bases aligning to TRBD2. V lost 3 bases to trimming and J lost 4 bases; unmatched junction nucleotides: 5. This CDR3 spans 15 amino acids. Germline V gene data show CDR1 as SGHTA and CDR2 as FQGTGA. The CDR3 is CASSFSGRRGETQYF. CDR3 sequence (DNA): TGTGCCAGCAGCTTTAGCGGGAGGAGGGGAGAGACCCAGTACTTC.

The gene calls are TRBV19 and TRBJ1-5; 7 bases align to TRBD1. The V gene's germline CDR1 is LNHDA and CDR2 SQIVND (reference sequence). The ends lost 6 bases at V and 4 bases at J; junction bases unmatched: 9. CDR3 length equals 15 residues. The CDR3 region has the DNA TGTGCCAGTAGACTCGACAGGGTGGGTAATCAGCCCCAGCATTTT. Its translation: CASRLDRVGNQPQHF.

The rearrangement uses TRBV7-9 and TRBJ2-5; tentatively, D is TRBD1 (6 bases). CDR1 is SEHNR, CDR2 FQNEAQ, per germline (reference sequence). The CDR3 contains 15 residues. The V gene lost 4 bases and the J gene lost 9 bases, with 21 bases spanning the gap. The CDR3 here is CASSSDNTGFTAQYF. The CDR3 nucleotides are TGTGCCAGCAGCTCCGACAACACAGGGTTCACGGCCCAGTACTTC. Combining the CDR3 with reference TRBV7-9 and TRBJ2-5 gives the whole variable domain DTGVSQNPRHKITKRGQNVTFRCDPISEHNRLYWYRQTLGQGPEFLTYFQNEAQLEKSRLLSDRFSAERPKGSFSTLEIQRTEQGDSAMYLCASSSDNTGFTAQYFGPGTRLLVL.